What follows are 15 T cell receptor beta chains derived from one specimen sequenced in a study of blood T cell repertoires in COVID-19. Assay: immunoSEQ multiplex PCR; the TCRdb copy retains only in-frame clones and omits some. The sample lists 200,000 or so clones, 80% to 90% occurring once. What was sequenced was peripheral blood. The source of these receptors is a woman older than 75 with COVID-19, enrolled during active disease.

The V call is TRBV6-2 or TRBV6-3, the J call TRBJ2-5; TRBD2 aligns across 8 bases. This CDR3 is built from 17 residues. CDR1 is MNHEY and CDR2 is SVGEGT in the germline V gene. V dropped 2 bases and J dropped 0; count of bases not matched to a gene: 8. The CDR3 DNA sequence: TGTGCCAGCAGTTACGTAGCGGGGAGTCCCTACCAAGAGACCCAGTACTTC. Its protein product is CASSYVAGSPYQETQYF.

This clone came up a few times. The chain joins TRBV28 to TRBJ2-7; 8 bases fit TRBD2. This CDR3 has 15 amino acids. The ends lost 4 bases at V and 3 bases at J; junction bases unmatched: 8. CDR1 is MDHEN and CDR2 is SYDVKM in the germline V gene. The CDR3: CASSSLLAEDYEQYF. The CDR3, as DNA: TGTGCCAGCAGTTCGTTACTAGCGGAGGACTACGAGCAGTACTTC. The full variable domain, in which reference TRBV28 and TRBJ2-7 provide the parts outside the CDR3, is DVKVTQSSRYLVKRTGEKVFLECVQDMDHENMFWYRQDPGLGLRLIYFSYDVKMKEKGDIPEGYSVSREKKERFSLILESASTNQTSMYLCASSSLLAEDYEQYFGPGTRLTVT.

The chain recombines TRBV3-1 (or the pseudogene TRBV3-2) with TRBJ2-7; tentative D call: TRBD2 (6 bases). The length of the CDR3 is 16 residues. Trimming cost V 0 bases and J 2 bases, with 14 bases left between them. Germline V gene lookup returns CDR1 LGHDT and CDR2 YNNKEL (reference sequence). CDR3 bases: TGTGCCAGCAGCCAAGATCTGCCGGGAGTCCCCTACGAGCAGTACTTC. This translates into CASSQDLPGVPYEQYF.

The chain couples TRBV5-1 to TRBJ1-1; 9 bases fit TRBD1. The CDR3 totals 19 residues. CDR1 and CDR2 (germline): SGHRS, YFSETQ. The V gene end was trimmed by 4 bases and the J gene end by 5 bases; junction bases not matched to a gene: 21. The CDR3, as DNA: TGCGCCAGCAGCGATAGGACAGGGGAAGTCAATACCTGGAAGACTGAAGCTTTCTTT. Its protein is CASSDRTGEVNTWKTEAFF.

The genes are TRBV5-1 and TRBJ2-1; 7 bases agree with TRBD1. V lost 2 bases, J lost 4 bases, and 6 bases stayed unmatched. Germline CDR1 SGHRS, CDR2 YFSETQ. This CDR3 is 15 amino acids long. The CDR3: CASSFAQGPYNEQFF. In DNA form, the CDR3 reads TGCGCCAGCAGCTTCGCACAGGGGCCTTACAATGAGCAGTTCTTC.

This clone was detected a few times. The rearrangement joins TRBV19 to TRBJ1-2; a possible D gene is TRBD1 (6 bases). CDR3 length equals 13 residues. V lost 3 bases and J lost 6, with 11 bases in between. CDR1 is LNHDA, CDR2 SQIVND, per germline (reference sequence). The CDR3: CASSMGAPHGYTF. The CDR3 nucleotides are TGTGCCAGTAGTATGGGGGCTCCCCATGGCTACACCTTC.

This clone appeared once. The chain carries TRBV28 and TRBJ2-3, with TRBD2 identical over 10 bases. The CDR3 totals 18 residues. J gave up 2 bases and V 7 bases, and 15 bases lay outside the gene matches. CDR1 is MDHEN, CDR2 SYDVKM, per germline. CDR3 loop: CASNGALAGEGATDTQYF. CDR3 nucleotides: TGTGCCAGCAACGGGGCGCTAGCGGGAGAGGGGGCCACAGATACGCAGTATTTT.

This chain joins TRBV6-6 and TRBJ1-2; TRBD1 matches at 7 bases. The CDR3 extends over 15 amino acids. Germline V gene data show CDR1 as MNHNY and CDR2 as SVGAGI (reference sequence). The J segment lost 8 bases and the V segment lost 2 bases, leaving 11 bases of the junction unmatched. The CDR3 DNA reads TGTGCCAGCAGTTACGGGGTACAGGGGAATGACGGCTACACCTTC. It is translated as CASSYGVQGNDGYTF.

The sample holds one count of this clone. The CDR3 DNA sequence: TGTGCCACCAGTGCACACGGGACAGATACGCAGTATTTT. Protein: CATSAHGTDTQYF. The chain uses TRBV24-1 and TRBJ2-3, with D hard to call. The CDR3 consists of 13 residues. Germline loops: CDR1 KGHDR, CDR2 SFDVKD. V was clipped by 5 bases and J by 3 bases, with 8 bases between them.

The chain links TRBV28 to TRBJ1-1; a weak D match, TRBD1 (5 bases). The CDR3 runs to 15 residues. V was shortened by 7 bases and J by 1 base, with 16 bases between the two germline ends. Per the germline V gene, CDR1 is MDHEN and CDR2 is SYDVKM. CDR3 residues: CASTPPGGKNTEAFF. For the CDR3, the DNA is TGTGCCAGCACTCCCCCGGGGGGGAAGAACACTGAAGCTTTCTTT.

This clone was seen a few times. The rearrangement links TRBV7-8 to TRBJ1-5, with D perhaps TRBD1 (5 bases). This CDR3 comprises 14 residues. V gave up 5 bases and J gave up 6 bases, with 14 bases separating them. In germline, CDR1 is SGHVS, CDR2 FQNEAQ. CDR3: CASSEGVGVQPQHF. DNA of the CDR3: TGTGCCAGCAGCGAAGGGGTAGGGGTTCAGCCCCAGCATTTT.

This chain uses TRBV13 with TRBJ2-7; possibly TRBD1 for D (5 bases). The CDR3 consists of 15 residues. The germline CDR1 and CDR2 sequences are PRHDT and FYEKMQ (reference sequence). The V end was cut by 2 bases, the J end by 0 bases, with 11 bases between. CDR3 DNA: TGTGCCAGCAGCTTAAGGGGCGAATTCTCCTACGAGCAGTACTTC. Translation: CASSLRGEFSYEQYF.

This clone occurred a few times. CDR3 sequence reads: CASSQLRLRGVTDTQYF. Here the CDR3 DNA reads TGTGCCAGCAGCCAGCTACGTTTGCGGGGGGTCACAGATACGCAGTATTTT. The V call is TRBV3-1 (or the pseudogene TRBV3-2), the J call TRBJ2-3, with 8 bases lining up with TRBD2. V gave up 3 bases and J gave up 2 bases; unmatched junction bases: 10. Germline values: CDR1 LGHDT, CDR2 YNNKEL (reference sequence). CDR3 length: 17 residues.

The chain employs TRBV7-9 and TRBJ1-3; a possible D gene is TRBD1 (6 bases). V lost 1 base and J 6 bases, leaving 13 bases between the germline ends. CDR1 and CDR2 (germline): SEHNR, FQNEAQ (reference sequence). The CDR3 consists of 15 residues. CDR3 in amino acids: CASSLDQGLSNTIYF. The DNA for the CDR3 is TGTGCCAGCAGCTTAGATCAGGGGCTATCAAACACCATATATTTT.

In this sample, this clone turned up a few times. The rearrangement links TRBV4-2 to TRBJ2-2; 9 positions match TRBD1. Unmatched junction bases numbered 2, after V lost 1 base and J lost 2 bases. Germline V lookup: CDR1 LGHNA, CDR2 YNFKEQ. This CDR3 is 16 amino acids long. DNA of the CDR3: TGTGCCAGCAGCCAAGCGGACAGGGGCAACACCGGGGAGCTGTTTTTT. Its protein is CASSQADRGNTGELFF.